These 28 T cell receptor beta chains were sequenced from one sample in a study of PD-L1 blockade in urothelial cancer. Sample time point: pretreatment peripheral blood. Using immunoSEQ multiplex PCR, the repertoire was profiled, and TCRdb retains in-frame clones only, with some absent. The sample has fewer than 50,000 clones, about 81% seen once. Specimen: PBMCs, collected around atezolizumab (anti-PD-L1) treatment. The receptors originated from a man aged 70-80 years with urothelial cancer.

This clone was seen once. The chain recombines TRBV28 with TRBJ2-7; the D is unclear. There are 11 residues in the CDR3. Trimming shortened V by 11 bases and J by 0 bases, and 8 bases separated the two germline ends. Looked up from germline, CDR1 is MDHEN and CDR2 is SYDVKM. The chain's CDR3 is CAAADSYEQYF. CDR3 coding DNA: TGTGCCGCGGCAGACTCCTACGAGCAGTACTTC.

The rearrangement uses TRBV5-4 and TRBJ1-2; possible D gene TRBD1, 6 bases. V shed 0 bases and J shed 4 bases, with 16 bases lying between them. Germline-derived CDR1 and CDR2 are SGHNT and YYREEE (reference sequence). There are 16 residues in the CDR3. CDR3 residues: CASSLAGRGSSYGYTF. CDR3 in DNA: TGTGCCAGCAGCTTGGCCGGCAGGGGCTCTAGCTATGGCTACACCTTC.

In regard to this clone: The junction departs from the called germline gene at one end, perhaps through a read error. The V and J genes are TRBV28 and TRBJ2-7, with a weak D call TRBD1 (5 bases). Germline V gene lookup returns CDR1 MDHEN and CDR2 SYDVKM. The CDR3 spans 13 residues. The CDR3: CASKKGNAYEQYF. The CDR3 nucleotides read TGTGCAAGCAAGAAGGGGAACGCCTACGAGCAGTACTTC.

The rearrangement uses TRBV5-6 and TRBJ1-4, with a weak D call TRBD1 (5 bases). CDR1 is SGHDT and CDR2 is YYEEEE in the germline V gene. The CDR3 is made up of 14 amino acids. The ends were cut back, 1 base at V and 4 bases at J, with 8 bases in the middle. This chain's CDR3 is CASSLYQGNEKLFF. CDR3 in DNA: TGTGCCAGCAGCTTGTACCAGGGTAATGAAAAACTGTTTTTT.

Only one count was recorded for this clone. The V call is TRBV6-8, the J call TRBJ1-2, with 10 bases aligning to TRBD1. Germline trimming cut 7 bases from V and 7 bases from J; bases unmatched to any gene: 9. The CDR3 extends over 14 amino acids. CDR1 MNHGY and CDR2 SAAAGT come from the germline V gene. The CDR3: CASTSPGQGFGYTF. In DNA form, the CDR3 reads TGTGCCAGCACCTCTCCGGGACAGGGGTTTGGCTACACCTTC.

This clone was seen a few times. This chain links TRBV18 with TRBJ2-7; TRBD1 matches 9 bases. V was pared by 4 bases and J by 7 bases, with 11 bases of the junction left unmatched. Per the germline V gene, CDR1 is KGHSH and CDR2 is LQKENI. The CDR3 runs 15 residues. The CDR3 nucleotides are TGTGCCAGCTCACTAGGGACAGGGAGGATCGGAGAGCAGTACTTC. Protein product: CASSLGTGRIGEQYF.

The genes are TRBV2 and TRBJ1-1; 11 nucleotides match TRBD1. The ends lost 6 bases at V and 7 bases at J; junction bases unmatched: 7. This CDR3 region has 14 residues. CDR1 is SNHLY, CDR2 FYNNEI, per germline. This CDR3 is CASRGTGGIGEAFF. Here the CDR3 DNA reads TGTGCCAGCAGGGGGACAGGGGGGATAGGTGAAGCTTTCTTT.

The gene calls are TRBV19 and TRBJ2-1; 9 nucleotides agree with TRBD2. Germline loops: CDR1 LNHDA, CDR2 SQIVND (reference sequence). V lost 3 bases and J lost 15; bases outside the gene matches: 12. This CDR3 has 14 amino acids. The CDR3 protein is CASSIPAIAGVPFF. The CDR3 bases are TGTGCCAGTAGTATCCCCGCGATAGCGGGAGTACCGTTCTTC.

The rearrangement uses TRBV9 and TRBJ2-1; possibly TRBD1 for D (6 bases). The germline V gene has CDR1 SGDLS and CDR2 YYNGEE. The V and J ends lost 0 bases and 4 bases respectively, with 17 bases between them. The length of the CDR3 is 17 residues. The CDR3 reads CASSVDERGSIYNEQFF. The CDR3 bases are TGTGCCAGCAGCGTAGATGAGAGGGGGAGCATTTACAATGAGCAGTTCTTC. Based on the CDR3 plus reference TRBV9 and TRBJ2-1, the full variable domain is DSGVTQTPKHLITATGQRVTLRCSPRSGDLSVYWYQQSLDQGLQFLIQYYNGEERAKGNILERFSAQQFPDLHSELNLSSLELGDSALYFCASSVDERGSIYNEQFFGPGTRLTVL.

The chain recombines TRBV5-1 with TRBJ2-7; 7 positions agree with TRBD1. CDR3 length equals 14 residues. Per germline, CDR1 SGHRS and CDR2 YFSETQ. The trim removed 4 bases at V and 4 bases at J, leaving 8 bases unmatched. CDR3: CASSEQGVEYEQYF. The DNA for the CDR3 is TGCGCCAGCAGCGAGCAGGGGGTTGAGTACGAGCAGTACTTC.

The V gene is TRBV6-5, the J gene TRBJ1-4, with 7 bases lining up with TRBD1. Per germline, CDR1 MNHEY and CDR2 SVGAGI. CDR3 length equals 13 residues. The CDR3 nucleotides are TGTGCAGGGGGCCGCTCGGCTAATGAAAAACTGTTTTTT. Amino acid sequence: CAGGRSANEKLFF.

The chain links TRBV15 to TRBJ2-3; no clear D. The CDR3 spans 14 residues. Germline lookup yields CDR1 LNHNV and CDR2 YYDKDF (reference sequence). Trimming took off 0 bases at V and 6 bases at J, with 10 bases between the two ends. The CDR3 sequence is CATSRDLRVDTQYF. The CDR3 DNA reads as TGTGCCACCAGCAGAGACCTCCGAGTCGATACGCAGTATTTT.

This clone was detected only a few times. This chain links TRBV30 with TRBJ1-1, with D unresolved. Germline values: CDR1 GTSNPN, CDR2 SVGIG (reference sequence). V dropped 3 bases and J dropped 3 bases, with 11 bases sitting between them. This CDR3 has 13 residues. The CDR3 nucleotides are TGTGCCTGGAGCCGGGAGGCGGACACTGAAGCTTTCTTT. It translates to CAWSREADTEAFF.

The gene calls are TRBV7-3 and TRBJ2-3; 12 bases are a match to TRBD2. The CDR3 spans 16 residues. Germline V gene sequence: CDR1 SGHTA, CDR2 FQGTGA. V was pared by 5 bases and J by 2 bases, with 5 bases of the junction left unmatched. CDR3 DNA: TGTGCCAGCAGCCGCGGACTAGCGGGGTACACAGATACGCAGTATTTT. This sequence encodes CASSRGLAGYTDTQYF.

This clone was counted between two and nine times. This rearrangement joins TRBV5-1 to TRBJ2-1; 8 bases line up with TRBD2. The CDR3 extends over 16 amino acids. Germline values: CDR1 SGHRS, CDR2 YFSETQ. The junction had 15 bases not matched to a gene; V was cut back by 4 bases and J by 9 bases. CDR3 bases: TGCGCCAGCAGCCTTCGGGCGAGCGGGAGTAATGGTGAGCAGTTCTTC. Translated: CASSLRASGSNGEQFF. The complete variable domain, with remaining parts taken from reference TRBV5-1 and TRBJ2-1, reads KAGVTQTPRYLIKTRGQQVTLSCSPISGHRSVSWYQQTPGQGLQFLFEYFSETQRNKGNFPGRFSGRQFSNSRSEMNVSTLELGDSALYLCASSLRASGSNGEQFFGPGTRLTVL.

The chain joins TRBV4-3 to TRBJ1-2; no definite D call. V lost 4 bases and J lost 4, with 16 bases in between. Germline loops: CDR1 LGHNA, CDR2 YSLEER. There are 15 residues in the CDR3. This CDR3 reads CASSPRGAYGYGYTF. The CDR3 DNA reads as TGCGCCAGCAGCCCCCGGGGAGCTTATGGCTATGGCTACACCTTC.

This chain joins TRBV19 and TRBJ2-4, with D possibly being TRBD1 (7 bases). Germline CDR1 and CDR2: LNHDA and SQIVND (reference sequence). The CDR3 is 15 residues long. V dropped 6 bases and J dropped 1 base, with 13 bases sitting between them. CDR3 in amino acids: CASRETGTAKNIQYF. In DNA form, the CDR3 reads TGTGCCAGTAGGGAGACAGGGACTGCCAAAAACATTCAGTACTTC.

The V gene is TRBV5-6, the J gene TRBJ1-1; D perhaps matches TRBD1 (5 bases). Germline lookup yields CDR1 SGHDT and CDR2 YYEEEE. The CDR3 is 12 amino acids. Trimming removed 3 bases from V and 5 bases from J, with 8 bases in between. The CDR3 here is CASSWGGTEAFF. CDR3 nucleotides: TGTGCCAGCAGCTGGGGGGGAACTGAAGCTTTCTTT.

V and J are TRBV28 and TRBJ2-5, with TRBD2 identical over 7 bases. Unmatched junction bases numbered 7, after V lost 2 bases and J lost 7 bases. In germline, CDR1 is MDHEN, CDR2 SYDVKM. The CDR3 spans 14 residues. This chain's CDR3 is CASSLGGSVGTQYF. The CDR3 region has the DNA TGTGCCAGCAGTTTAGGCGGGAGCGTCGGGACCCAGTACTTC.

The chain links TRBV7-9 to TRBJ2-7, with D maybe TRBD2 (6 bases). The ends were cut back, 5 bases at V and 1 base at J, with 15 bases in the middle. Germline CDR1 and CDR2: SEHNR and FQNEAQ (reference sequence). The CDR3 loop spans 15 amino acids. CDR3 protein: CASSPERVRSYEQYF. The CDR3 region has the DNA TGTGCCAGCAGCCCTGAGCGGGTTCGGTCCTACGAGCAGTACTTC.

The chain combines TRBV15 with TRBJ2-1; 9 bases line up with TRBD1. The CDR3 length is 14 residues. V dropped 3 bases and J dropped 7; count of bases not matched to a gene: 4. Per the germline V gene, CDR1 is LNHNV and CDR2 is YYDKDF (reference sequence). In DNA, the CDR3 is TGTGCCACCAGCAGTCGGGACAGGGCGAATGAGCAGTTCTTC. It encodes CATSSRDRANEQFF.

This chain joins TRBV19 and TRBJ1-2; no reliable D call. The germline CDR1 and CDR2 sequences are LNHDA and SQIVND (reference sequence). The CDR3 contains 12 residues. With 0 bases removed from V and 8 bases from J, the gap between germline ends came to 7 bases. Written as DNA, the CDR3 is TGTGCCAGTAGTATAGATCTATACGGCTACACCTTC. It specifies CASSIDLYGYTF.

The chain uses TRBV19 and TRBJ2-7; 7 nucleotides line up with TRBD1. The ends lost 6 bases at V and 6 bases at J; junction bases unmatched: 8. The CDR3 covers 13 residues. Germline CDR1 and CDR2: LNHDA and SQIVND (reference sequence). The CDR3 loop is CASSVRQGGEQYF. The DNA for the CDR3 is TGTGCCAGTAGCGTGAGACAGGGCGGCGAGCAGTACTTC.

The chain has TRBV5-4 and TRBJ1-2; D perhaps matches TRBD1 (5 bases). Trimming cost V 0 bases and J 6 bases, with 9 bases left between them. The CDR3 runs 13 residues. Germline V gives CDR1 SGHNT, CDR2 YYREEE (reference sequence). The CDR3 coding sequence is TGTGCCAGCAGCTTGGCAGGGATCGATGGCTACACCTTC. As protein: CASSLAGIDGYTF.

V usage is TRBV5-1 and J usage is TRBJ1-4; TRBD1 might be the D (6 bases). The CDR3 is 14 amino acids. Germline V gene lookup returns CDR1 SGHRS and CDR2 YFSETQ. V lost 4 bases and J lost 4, with 11 bases in between. The CDR3 nucleotides read TGCGCCAGCAGCCTGGGGGGCGGTAATGAAAAACTGTTTTTT. Its translation: CASSLGGGNEKLFF.

This clone was seen more than once but under ten times. The chain links TRBV19 to TRBJ1-1; D might be TRBD1 (5 bases). Trimming pared 6 bases from V and 5 bases from J, leaving 16 bases between. Per germline, CDR1 LNHDA and CDR2 SQIVND (reference sequence). The CDR3 covers 14 residues. The CDR3 DNA is TGTGCCAGTAGCGGCGGGGCCCGAAATACTGAAGCTTTCTTT. Its protein is CASSGGARNTEAFF.

This CDR3 reads CASASGTGHQPQHF. CDR3 DNA: TGTGCTAGTGCTTCCGGGACAGGGCATCAGCCCCAGCATTTT. V gene TRBV12-5 combines with J gene TRBJ1-5; the match to TRBD1 covers 9 bases. From germline, CDR1 is LGHNT and CDR2 FRNRAP. This CDR3 contains 14 residues. The V gene end was trimmed by 7 bases and the J gene end by 5 bases; junction bases not matched to a gene: 6.

This clone was detected a few times. The chain couples TRBV27 to TRBJ1-2, with D perhaps matching TRBD1 (5 bases). The CDR3 extends over 19 amino acids. Germline CDR1 reads MNHEY; CDR2 reads SMNVEV (reference sequence). V was cut by 0 bases and J by 4 bases, with 24 bases left in between. CDR3 region: CASSLSARSSGYRPYGYTF. The CDR3 DNA follows: TGTGCCAGCAGTTTATCAGCTCGGTCTAGTGGGTACAGGCCCTATGGCTACACCTTC.